This TCR beta chain was recovered during a study of T-cell reconstitution after alpha-beta-depleted transplantation in children. General study points: Reports say that about two months after transplant, the alpha-beta T cells came out of several hundred graft clones that had expanded.

A remark on this clonotype: Antigen specificity is unknown.

A library of TCRbeta sequences, prepared with unique molecular identifiers, was generated. A single record per CDR3 protein comes from TCRdb applying MiXCR to the PCR reads. The table lists about 510,000 distinct CDR3 sequences, roughly 10% of them singletons. The receptor was derived from a female patient between 2 and 15 years old who had a stem cell transplant for aplastic anemia, so the T cells may come from the graft donor. The starting material was PBMCs, mostly from graft donor cells, obtained 180 days after TCRalphabeta/CD19-depleted stem cell transplant.

The CDR3 DNA follows: TGTGCCAGCAGCTTGACAGCAGTTAACCAAGAGACCCAGTACTTC. Its translation is CASSLTAVNQETQYF. The genes are TRBV7-9 and TRBJ2-5, with D possibly being TRBD1 (5 bases). The V and J ends lost 3 bases and 0 bases respectively, with 11 bases between them. The CDR3 length is 15 residues. Germline V lookup: CDR1 SEHNR, CDR2 FQNEAQ (reference sequence).